Reported below is one T cell receptor (beta chain). Its cognate antigen is unknown. The data are from a study of CD8 T cells in ankylosing spondylitis. A single record per CDR3 protein comes from TCRdb applying MiXCR to the 5' RACE reads. The sample carries 750,000 to 850,000 distinct CDR3 sequences, 10% to 15% recorded once. Study-level findings and limits: Seemingly characteristic of ankylosing spondylitis blood was a TCR beta motif consisting of under 10 highly homologous variants.

This CDR3 spans 14 amino acids. The J segment lost 6 bases and the V segment lost 7 bases, leaving 11 bases of the junction unmatched. The V gene's germline CDR1 is MDHEN and CDR2 SYDVKM. The receptor's source is a male donor with ankylosing spondylitis. The sample taken for sequencing was blood, either unsorted or a sorted T cell fraction (not recorded which). The J gene is TRBJ1-2, the V gene TRBV28, with TRBD1 identical over 7 bases. CDR3 bases: TGTGCCAGCATTCAAGACAGGGCAAGGGATGGCTACACCTTC. This sequence encodes CASIQDRARDGYTF.